This T cell receptor beta chain was observed in a study of shared clonotypes between healthy human individuals. Original handling: Filtering differed because ImmunoSEQ produced junction-only sequences that carried no quality scores. TCRdb's copy holds only in-frame clones and misses some; the assay was immunoSEQ multiplex PCR. The V and J calls and clone size are taken from that table; D and trimming were inferred from the DNA. The sample includes over a million clones, about four fifths of them seen just once. Germline V gives CDR1 LNHDA, CDR2 SQIVND (reference sequence). The CDR3 runs 12 residues. Sequences were obtained from memory CD4+ T cells from PBMCs. The subset was: CD45RA-negative fraction. The rearrangement uses TRBV19 and TRBJ1-3, with D possibly TRBD1 on 5 matching bases. The sequence came from a man aged 18 to 35 in good health. Some clones in this sample may be carry-over from other donors' samples. CDR3 sequence (DNA): TGTGTGACTTCTGGGGGGAGAAACACCATATATTTT. Translation: CVTSGGRNTIYF.